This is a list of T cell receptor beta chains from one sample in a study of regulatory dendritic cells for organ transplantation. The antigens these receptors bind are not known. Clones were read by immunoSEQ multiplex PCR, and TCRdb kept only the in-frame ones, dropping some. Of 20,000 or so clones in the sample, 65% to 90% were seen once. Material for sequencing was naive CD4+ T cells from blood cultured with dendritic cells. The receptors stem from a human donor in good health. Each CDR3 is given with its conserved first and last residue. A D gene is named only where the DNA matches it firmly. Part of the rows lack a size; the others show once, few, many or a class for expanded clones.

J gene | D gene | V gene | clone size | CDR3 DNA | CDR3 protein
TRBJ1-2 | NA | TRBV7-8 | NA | TGTGCCAGCAGCTTAGTTTTTCGGGGGGGCGCCGGCTACACCTTC | CASSLVFRGGAGYTF
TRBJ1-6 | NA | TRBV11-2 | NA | TGTGCCAGCAGCTTAGGTCCGGGAGAGAATTCACCCCTCCACTTT | CASSLGPGENSPLHF
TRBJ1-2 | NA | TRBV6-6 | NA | TGTGCCAGCAGTTACTCAGTATCCTATGGCTACACCTTC | CASSYSVSYGYTF
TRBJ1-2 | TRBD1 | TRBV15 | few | TGTGCCACCAGCAGAGATCTAGGGCAGGGGGATTTAAACTATGGCTACACCTTC | CATSRDLGQGDLNYGYTF
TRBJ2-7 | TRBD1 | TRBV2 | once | TGTGCCACCGGCCGGGACAGAACCTACGAGCAGTACTTC | CATGRDRTYEQYF
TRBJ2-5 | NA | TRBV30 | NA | TGTGCCGGAAACGTCGGACAGCTTATGGAGACCCAGTACTTC | CAGNVGQLMETQYF
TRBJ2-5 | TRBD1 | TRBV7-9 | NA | TGTGCCAGCAGCCGGGACAGTATAAGCCGAGAGACCCAGTACTTC | CASSRDSISRETQYF
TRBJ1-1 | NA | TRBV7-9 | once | TGTGCCACCCAAAGGGGGGGATACACTGAAGCTTTCTTT | CATQRGGYTEAFF
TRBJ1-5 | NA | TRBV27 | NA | TGTGCCAGCAGTTTAGCCGGGCCCCTTTTCAGCAATCAGCCCCAGCATTTT | CASSLAGPLFSNQPQHF
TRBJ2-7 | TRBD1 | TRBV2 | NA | TGTGCCAGCGGACAAGGACAGGCAACCTACGAGCAGTACTTC | CASGQGQATYEQYF
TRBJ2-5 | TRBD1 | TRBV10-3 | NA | TGTGCCACCTCCAGAGGGGGCGTTGAAGAGACCCAGTACTTC | CATSRGGVEETQYF
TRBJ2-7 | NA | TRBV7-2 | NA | TGTGCCAGCTCGTTGCGGGGACGCTCCTACGAGCAGTACTTC | CASSLRGRSYEQYF
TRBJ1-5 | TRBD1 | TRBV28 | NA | TGTGCCAGCAGTCTGGACAGGGTGAATCAGCCCCAGCATTTT | CASSLDRVNQPQHF
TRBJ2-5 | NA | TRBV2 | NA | TGTGCCAGCAGTGAAGGTGCGGAGACCCAGTACTTC | CASSEGAETQYF
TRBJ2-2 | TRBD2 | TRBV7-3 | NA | TGTGCCAGCAGCTCACGGACTAGCGGACTAACCGGGGAGCTGTTTTTT | CASSSRTSGLTGELFF
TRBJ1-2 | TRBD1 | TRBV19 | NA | TGTGCCAGTAGTTCCCGGGACAGCGGCAACTATGGCTACACCTTC | CASSSRDSGNYGYTF
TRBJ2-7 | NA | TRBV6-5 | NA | TGTGCCAGCAGTGACCCTGCACCCTCCTACGAGCAGTACTTC | CASSDPAPSYEQYF
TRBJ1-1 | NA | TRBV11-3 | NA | TGTGCCAGCAACATTAGCCCAGGGCAGGTATTATTGATGAACACTGAAGCTTTCTTT | CASNISPGQVLLMNTEAFF